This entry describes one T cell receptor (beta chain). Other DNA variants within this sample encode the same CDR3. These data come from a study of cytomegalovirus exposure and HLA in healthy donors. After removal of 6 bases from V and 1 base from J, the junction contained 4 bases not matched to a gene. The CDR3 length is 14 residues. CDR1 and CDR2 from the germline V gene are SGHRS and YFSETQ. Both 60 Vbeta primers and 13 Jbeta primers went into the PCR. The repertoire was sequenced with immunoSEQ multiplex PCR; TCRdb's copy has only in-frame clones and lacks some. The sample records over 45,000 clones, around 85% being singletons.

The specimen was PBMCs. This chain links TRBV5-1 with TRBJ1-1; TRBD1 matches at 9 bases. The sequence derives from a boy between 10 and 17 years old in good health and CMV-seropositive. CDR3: CASKKGQGNTEAFF. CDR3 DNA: TGCGCCAGCAAAAAGGGACAGGGGAACACTGAAGCTTTCTTT.